Presented here are 27 T cell receptor beta chains from one specimen sequenced in a study of chemoradiotherapy in HPV16-positive cancers. TCRdb keeps only in-frame clones here, not all; method: immunoSEQ multiplex PCR. The sample has about 53,000 clones; around 90% are singletons. Sequenced here: blood, sampled from a patient who underwent chemoradiotherapy. Source of these receptors: a human donor with HPV-associated anogenital cancer.

The rearrangement uses TRBV27 and TRBJ1-1; TRBD1 is a possible D gene (5 bases). V lost 6 bases to trimming and J lost 2 bases, with 13 bases between them. Germline CDR1 and CDR2: MNHEY and SMNVEV (reference sequence). CDR3 length: 14 residues. The DNA of the CDR3 is TGTGCCAGCAGGGTTACGGGACTCAACACTGAAGCTTTCTTT. Translated, it gives CASRVTGLNTEAFF.

The V and J genes are TRBV6-1 and TRBJ2-5, with 8 bases lining up with TRBD2. The CDR3 totals 15 residues. Per the germline V gene, CDR1 is MNHNS and CDR2 is SASEGT. J was trimmed by 1 base and V by 7 bases; bases with no gene match: 8. CDR3 protein: CASKRAGGTQETQYF. The CDR3 DNA reads as TGTGCCAGCAAACGGGCGGGGGGCACCCAAGAGACCCAGTACTTC.

In the case of this clone: Within the sample, other DNA sequences also encode this same CDR3. The V call is TRBV7-8, the J call TRBJ1-5, with 7 positions matching TRBD1. The CDR3 length is 13 residues. CDR1 and CDR2 (germline): SGHVS, FQNEAQ. The V and J ends lost 9 bases and 9 bases, in that order; junction bases with no gene match: 11. CDR3 region: CASSPGGARPQHF. CDR3 nucleotide sequence: TGTGCCAGTAGCCCAGGGGGGGCGCGGCCCCAGCATTTT.

V usage is TRBV30 and J usage is TRBJ2-1; 9 bases agree with TRBD2. The V gene's germline CDR1 is GTSNPN and CDR2 SVGIG (reference sequence). There are 15 residues in the CDR3. V shed 4 bases and J 7 bases; nucleotides not matched to a gene: 11. CDR3 bases: TGTGCCTGGAACCCAAGACTAGCGGATTATAATGAGCAGTTCTTC. It specifies CAWNPRLADYNEQFF.

This chain connects TRBV2 to TRBJ2-7, with 11 bases fitting TRBD1. The V and J ends lost 3 bases and 4 bases, in that order; junction bases with no gene match: 2. The CDR3 runs 14 residues. CDR1 is SNHLY and CDR2 is FYNNEI in the germline V gene. CDR3 nucleotides: TGTGCCAGCAGTGAGGACAGGGGGCCGTACGAGCAGTACTTC. Translating it yields CASSEDRGPYEQYF. The full variable domain, completed using reference TRBV2 and TRBJ2-7, is EPEVTQTPSHQVTQMGQEVILRCVPISNHLYFYWYRQILGQKVEFLVSFYNNEISEKSEIFDDQFSVERPDGSNFTLKIRSTKLEDSAMYFCASSEDRGPYEQYFGPGTRLTVT.

This chain uses TRBV5-1 with TRBJ2-3, with a possible D match to TRBD2 (5 bases). V was clipped by 4 bases and J by 5 bases, with 17 bases between them. The CDR3 length is 15 residues. Germline V lookup: CDR1 SGHRS, CDR2 YFSETQ. CDR3 residues: CASSVRSEAGDTQYF. The CDR3 DNA is TGCGCCAGCAGCGTTCGGAGCGAGGCGGGAGATACGCAGTATTTT.

This chain joins TRBV5-1 and TRBJ2-3, with D maybe TRBD2 (5 bases). Trimming removed 4 bases from V and 0 bases from J, with 12 bases in between. CDR1 and CDR2 (germline): SGHRS, YFSETQ. The CDR3 spans 15 residues. The CDR3 region is CASSRGSASTDTQYF. The CDR3 DNA reads TGCGCCAGCAGCCGAGGGAGTGCTAGCACAGATACGCAGTATTTT.

CDR3 sequence (DNA): TGTGCCAGCAGTCTACGCGGCGCGGGGGGCCGCACAGATACGCAGTATTTT. Its translation is CASSLRGAGGRTDTQYF. V is TRBV9 and J is TRBJ2-3, with 8 nucleotides matching TRBD2. The CDR3 is 17 residues long. Germline-derived CDR1 and CDR2 are SGDLS and YYNGEE. Trimming cost V 5 bases and J 1 base; bases outside gene matches: 12.

The J gene is TRBJ1-6, the V gene TRBV4-2; D unresolved. This CDR3 spans 17 amino acids. Germline loops: CDR1 LGHNA, CDR2 YNFKEQ. V was cut by 0 bases and J by 0 bases, with 9 bases left in between. In DNA form, the CDR3 reads TGTGCCAGCAGCCAAGATTATCTAAGCTCCTATAATTCACCCCTCCACTTT. This codes for CASSQDYLSSYNSPLHF.

The chain recombines TRBV30 with TRBJ1-6, with D possibly matching TRBD1 (5 bases). V was pared by 4 bases and J by 10 bases, with 20 bases between. The CDR3 is 15 amino acids. Germline V gene sequence: CDR1 GTSNPN, CDR2 SVGIG (reference sequence). The CDR3 loop reads CAWMTQPGFVSPLHF. The DNA of the CDR3 is TGTGCCTGGATGACCCAACCAGGGTTTGTGTCACCCCTCCACTTT.

This clone was counted once. This chain uses TRBV7-3 with TRBJ2-2, with D maybe TRBD1 (5 bases). The CDR3 is made up of 17 amino acids. With 1 base removed from V and 3 bases from J, the gap between germline ends came to 15 bases. CDR1 and CDR2 from the germline V gene are SGHTA and FQGTGA. CDR3 sequence: CASSLMGYRTDTGELFF. CDR3 sequence (DNA): TGTGCCAGCAGCTTAATGGGTTACAGGACCGACACCGGGGAGCTGTTTTTT.

The chain has TRBV10-2 and TRBJ1-6, with 7 bases matching TRBD1. The germline V gene encodes CDR1 WSHSY and CDR2 SAAADI. CDR3 length equals 15 residues. Trimming took 0 bases from V and 7 from J; bases not matched to a gene: 3. The CDR3 loop is CASSESQGWNSPLHF. Written as DNA, the CDR3 is TGCGCCAGCAGTGAGTCACAGGGGTGGAATTCACCCCTCCACTTT.

This rearrangement joins TRBV20-1 to TRBJ2-5; D perhaps matches TRBD2 (6 bases). The V and J ends lost 2 bases and 5 bases respectively, with 6 bases between them. This CDR3 contains 11 residues. Germline assignment: CDR1 DFQATT and CDR2 SNEGSKA (reference sequence). The CDR3, as DNA: TGCAGTGCTAGAAGCGGGGAGACCCAGTACTTC. It is translated as CSARSGETQYF.

The V gene is TRBV7-2, the J gene TRBJ1-3; D not resolved. Germline CDR1 reads SGHTA; CDR2 reads FQGNSA. The CDR3 is made up of 14 amino acids. V lost 1 base and J 3 bases, leaving 7 bases between the germline ends. The chain's CDR3 is CASSLVGFGNTIYF. The CDR3 DNA follows: TGTGCCAGCAGCTTAGTAGGGTTTGGAAACACCATATATTTT.

The V gene is TRBV30, the J gene TRBJ2-3; a weak D match, TRBD2 (7 bases). Trimming pared 1 base from V and 2 bases from J, leaving 13 bases between. This CDR3 contains 15 residues. CDR1 GTSNPN and CDR2 SVGIG come from the germline V gene (reference sequence). The CDR3 protein is CAWSARGGDTDTQYF. Here the CDR3 DNA reads TGTGCCTGGAGTGCGCGAGGGGGGGACACAGATACGCAGTATTTT.

The V gene is TRBV5-1, the J gene TRBJ1-2; 7 bases fit TRBD1. This CDR3 comprises 15 residues. Germline-derived CDR1 and CDR2 are SGHRS and YFSETQ. V shed 3 bases and J 1 base; nucleotides not matched to a gene: 6. CDR3 sequence (DNA): TGCGCCAGCAGCTCCGGGACAGAAGTTAACTATGGCTACACCTTC. This sequence encodes CASSSGTEVNYGYTF. The whole variable domain, remainder taken from reference TRBV5-1 and TRBJ1-2, is KAGVTQTPRYLIKTRGQQVTLSCSPISGHRSVSWYQQTPGQGLQFLFEYFSETQRNKGNFPGRFSGRQFSNSRSEMNVSTLELGDSALYLCASSSGTEVNYGYTFGSGTRLTVV.

CDR3 loop: CASSIGPSGADTQYF. CDR3 DNA sequence: TGTGCCAGTAGTATCGGGCCTTCGGGAGCAGATACGCAGTATTTT. The chain employs TRBV19 and TRBJ2-3, with a possible D match to TRBD2 (6 bases). The CDR3 contains 15 residues. V dropped 3 bases and J dropped 4 bases, with 14 bases sitting between them. Germline V gives CDR1 LNHDA, CDR2 SQIVND (reference sequence).

The genes are TRBV5-6 and TRBJ1-1, with a weak D call TRBD1 (6 bases). The CDR3 sequence is 15 residues long. V lost 4 bases and J 1 base, leaving 14 bases between the germline ends. The germline V gene encodes CDR1 SGHDT and CDR2 YYEEEE. The CDR3 DNA sequence: TGTGCCAGCAGCCGAAGGGGGATTCGGAACACTGAAGCTTTCTTT. Translated: CASSRRGIRNTEAFF.

The J gene is TRBJ2-6, the V gene TRBV5-1; D is possibly TRBD2 (7 bases). Germline CDR1 is SGHRS and CDR2 is YFSETQ. Trimming cost V 6 bases and J 1 base, with 20 bases left between them. The CDR3 spans 18 residues. The CDR3 bases are TGCGCCAGCACCTTTGGAGGGGGGGCCGAGTCTGGGGCCAACGTCCTGACTTTC. Protein product: CASTFGGGAESGANVLTF.

The V call is TRBV6-6, the J call TRBJ1-3, with unresolved D. The CDR3 covers 13 residues. V dropped 6 bases and J dropped 0 bases, with 6 bases sitting between them. Per the germline V gene, CDR1 is MNHNY and CDR2 is SVGAGI (reference sequence). The CDR3 bases are TGTGCCAGCAGCCAGAGCTCTGGAAACACCATATATTTT. Its translation is CASSQSSGNTIYF.

J is TRBJ1-5 and V is TRBV19; D possibly corresponds to TRBD1 (5 bases). This CDR3 has 15 residues. V gave up 7 bases and J gave up 3 bases, with 16 bases separating them. Germline CDR1 LNHDA, CDR2 SQIVND (reference sequence). CDR3 coding DNA: TGTGCCAGTAATTGGGGGAGGGACTTCAATCAGCCCCAGCATTTT. Translating gives CASNWGRDFNQPQHF.

The rearrangement links TRBV29-1 to TRBJ2-5; D possibly corresponds to TRBD1 (5 bases). V gave up 7 bases and J gave up 5 bases, with 8 bases separating them. The V gene's germline CDR1 is SQVTM and CDR2 ANQGSEA. CDR3 length equals 10 residues. In DNA, the CDR3 is TGCAGCGCTTACAGGGAGACCCAGTACTTC. The encoded protein is CSAYRETQYF.

The chain uses TRBV6-1 and TRBJ2-1; TRBD1 agrees at 7 bases. From germline, CDR1 is MNHNS and CDR2 SASEGT. Trimming took 6 bases from V and 0 from J; bases not matched to a gene: 5. The CDR3 spans 15 residues. CDR3 sequence reads: CASRGTDSSYNEQFF. The CDR3 nucleotides are TGTGCCAGCAGGGGGACAGATAGCTCCTACAATGAGCAGTTCTTC.

V gene TRBV10-3 combines with J gene TRBJ2-3, with 8 bases aligning to TRBD2. CDR1 is ENHRY and CDR2 is SYGVKD in the germline V gene. The CDR3 has 13 amino acids. V lost 2 bases and J lost 9; bases outside the gene matches: 4. The CDR3 region has the DNA TGTGCCATCAGTGAGGCGGGAGGAGAGACGCAGTATTTT. Its translation: CAISEAGGETQYF.

The V call is TRBV9, the J call TRBJ1-3; the D is unclear. This CDR3 region has 14 residues. Trimming took 5 bases from V and 2 from J, leaving 11 bases between them. The germline CDR1 and CDR2 sequences are SGDLS and YYNGEE. The CDR3 bases are TGTGCCAGCAGTGCCGTCGATACTGGAAACACCATATATTTT. Encoded protein: CASSAVDTGNTIYF.

The chain joins TRBV7-9 to TRBJ1-6, with unresolved D. The V gene lost 1 base and the J gene lost 6 bases, with 10 bases spanning the gap. Germline V lookup: CDR1 SEHNR, CDR2 FQNEAQ (reference sequence). The length of the CDR3 is 15 residues. CDR3 amino acids: CASSLDGSGNSPLHF. In DNA form, the CDR3 reads TGTGCCAGCAGCTTAGACGGGTCGGGTAATTCACCCCTCCACTTT.

The genes are TRBV19 and TRBJ2-1; 10 nucleotides match TRBD2. Germline values: CDR1 LNHDA, CDR2 SQIVND (reference sequence). V lost 6 bases, J lost 0 bases, and 5 bases stayed unmatched. The CDR3 is 16 amino acids. The CDR3 DNA reads as TGTGCCAGTAGCATACTAGCGGGAAGCTCCTACAATGAGCAGTTCTTC. Encoded protein: CASSILAGSSYNEQFF. Combining the CDR3 with reference TRBV19 and TRBJ2-1 gives the whole variable domain DGGITQSPKYLFRKEGQNVTLSCEQNLNHDAMYWYRQDPGQGLRLIYYSQIVNDFQKGDIAEGYSVSREKKESFPLTVTSAQKNPTAFYLCASSILAGSSYNEQFFGPGTRLTVL.